This passage covers 20 T cell receptor beta chains from one sample sequenced in a study of shared clonotypes between healthy human individuals. Here immunoSEQ multiplex PCR was the method, and the copy in TCRdb shows in-frame clones only, minus some. The table shows roughly 2.4 million clones, with approximately 96% occurring only once. Sequenced material: naive CD4+ T cells sorted from blood. The subset denotes: CD45RA+ positively selected. The receptors were sampled from a man aged 18 to 29 in good health.

The gene calls are TRBV30 and TRBJ2-7, with TRBD1 as a possible D gene (6 bases). Trimming pared 0 bases from V and 4 bases from J, leaving 13 bases between. Germline V lookup: CDR1 GTSNPN, CDR2 SVGIG (reference sequence). The CDR3 length is 14 residues. CDR3 DNA sequence: TGTGCCTGGAGTGTACCCTCACAGGGATACGAGCAGTACTTC. As protein: CAWSVPSQGYEQYF. The complete variable domain, with remaining parts taken from reference TRBV30 and TRBJ2-7, reads SQTIHQWPATLVQPVGSPLSLECTVEGTSNPNLYWYRQAAGRGLQLLFYSVGIGQISSEVPQNLSASRPQDRQFILSSKKLLLSDSGFYLCAWSVPSQGYEQYFGPGTRLTVT.

The V call is TRBV30, the J call TRBJ1-4; D is uncertain. The ends were cut back, 3 bases at V and 4 bases at J, with 9 bases in the middle. This CDR3 contains 13 residues. Germline V gene sequence: CDR1 GTSNPN, CDR2 SVGIG (reference sequence). The CDR3 nucleotides are TGTGCCTGGAGGGGCATAGGTAATGAAAAACTGTTTTTT. Its translation: CAWRGIGNEKLFF.

In this sample, this clone turned up once. This chain joins TRBV14 and TRBJ2-1; D not resolved. V was trimmed by 4 bases and J by 10 bases, leaving 11 bases between them. Looked up from germline, CDR1 is SGHDN and CDR2 is FVKESK. This CDR3 is 12 amino acids long. Here the CDR3 DNA reads TGTGCCAGCAGCCTCACCAGGCGGGAGCAGTTCTTC. Translating it yields CASSLTRREQFF.

J is TRBJ2-5 and V is TRBV5-1; D may be TRBD2 (6 bases). CDR1 and CDR2 from the germline V gene are SGHRS and YFSETQ. The CDR3 consists of 18 residues. Trimming removed 0 bases at V and 5 bases at J, with 23 bases between. The CDR3 loop reads CASSLAPLGASARETQYF. The DNA for the CDR3 is TGCGCCAGCAGCTTGGCCCCGCTCGGGGCTAGCGCAAGGGAGACCCAGTACTTC.

The gene calls are TRBV4-1 and TRBJ1-2; D is uncertain. The CDR3 is 16 amino acids. The V gene's germline CDR1 is MGHRA and CDR2 YSYEKL. Trimming took 0 bases from V and 0 from J, leaving 11 bases between them. The CDR3 protein is CASSQDLQSANYGYTF. The CDR3 DNA is TGCGCCAGCAGCCAAGATCTGCAGAGTGCTAACTATGGCTACACCTTC.

There are a few counts of this clone. The CDR3 spells CSVAGTVITGELFF. The CDR3 nucleotides read TGCAGCGTTGCCGGGACAGTTATCACCGGGGAGCTGTTTTTT. This sequence joins TRBV29-1 and TRBJ2-2, with 7 bases fitting TRBD1. The J segment lost 4 bases and the V segment lost 4 bases, leaving 6 bases of the junction unmatched. This CDR3 is built from 14 residues. Germline CDR1 is SQVTM and CDR2 is ANQGSEA.

This clone was detected once. The chain is built from TRBV18 and TRBJ1-2; TRBD1 aligns across 11 bases. The CDR3 consists of 16 residues. The J segment lost 4 bases and the V segment lost 2 bases, leaving 6 bases of the junction unmatched. From germline, CDR1 is KGHSH and CDR2 LQKENI. In DNA, the CDR3 is TGTGCCAGCTCACCAGCTGGACAGGGGGCTGTCTATGGCTACACCTTC. Translation: CASSPAGQGAVYGYTF.

V and J are TRBV10-3 and TRBJ1-2; no firm D call. Per the germline V gene, CDR1 is ENHRY and CDR2 is SYGVKD. There are 12 residues in the CDR3. The V gene lost 9 bases and the J gene lost 2 bases, with 10 bases spanning the gap. The CDR3 DNA sequence: TGTGCCATTCAGGACGGAAACTATGGCTACACCTTC. This gives the protein CAIQDGNYGYTF.

The V gene is TRBV10-3, the J gene TRBJ1-6; D not resolved. Trimming pared 2 bases from V and 6 bases from J, leaving 11 bases between. CDR3 length equals 15 residues. CDR1 is ENHRY, CDR2 SYGVKD, per germline. The CDR3 DNA follows: TGTGCCATCAGTGAGCGGTCCGGAATTAATTCACCCCTCCACTTT. Amino acids: CAISERSGINSPLHF.

Written as DNA, the CDR3 is TGCAGCGTTTCCCAATTGGAGACCCAGTACTTC. It encodes CSVSQLETQYF. The chain carries TRBV29-1 and TRBJ2-5; no clear D gene. V lost 5 bases and J lost 5, with 9 bases in between. Germline values: CDR1 SQVTM, CDR2 ANQGSEA. The CDR3 spans 11 residues. The full variable domain, in which reference TRBV29-1 and TRBJ2-5 provide the parts outside the CDR3, is SAVISQKPSRDICQRGTSLTIQCQVDSQVTMMFWYRQQPGQSLTLIATANQGSEATYESGFVIDKFPISRPNLTFSTLTVSNMSPEDSSIYLCSVSQLETQYFGPGTRLLVL.

This clone occurred once. The chain employs TRBV4-1 and TRBJ2-2; D is undetermined. Trimming took 0 bases from V and 1 from J, leaving 9 bases between them. Germline CDR1 reads MGHRA; CDR2 reads YSYEKL. This CDR3 comprises 16 residues. The CDR3 protein is CASSQDLDMNTGELFF. CDR3 sequence (DNA): TGCGCCAGCAGCCAAGACCTTGATATGAACACCGGGGAGCTGTTTTTT.

This chain links TRBV10-3 with TRBJ1-2, with D uncertain. The CDR3 extends over 15 amino acids. Germline V gene data show CDR1 as ENHRY and CDR2 as SYGVKD. With 4 bases removed from V and 6 bases from J, the gap between germline ends came to 18 bases. In DNA, the CDR3 is TGTGCCATCAGTGGGGCCGCGGTGAGGGAGAATGGCTACACCTTC. Translated, it gives CAISGAAVRENGYTF.

This chain connects TRBV7-2 to TRBJ1-5; D is perhaps TRBD1 (5 bases). The V gene lost 3 bases and the J gene lost 3 bases, with 12 bases spanning the gap. The CDR3 has 15 residues. Germline V gene data show CDR1 as SGHTA and CDR2 as FQGNSA. The CDR3 loop is CASSFAQGLNQPQHF. CDR3 nucleotides: TGTGCCAGCAGCTTCGCCCAGGGCCTCAATCAGCCCCAGCATTTT.

DNA for the CDR3: TGTGCCAGCAGCCCACCTATCAATCTCTACAATGAGCAGTTCTTC. Amino acid sequence: CASSPPINLYNEQFF. The rearrangement links TRBV6-5 to TRBJ2-1; no reliable D call. Trimming shortened V by 6 bases and J by 3 bases, and 15 bases separated the two germline ends. CDR3 length: 15 amino acids. Germline CDR1 is MNHEY and CDR2 is SVGAGI.

The gene calls are TRBV30 and TRBJ2-7; 7 bases agree with TRBD2. This CDR3 contains 12 residues. The trim removed 3 bases at V and 7 bases at J, leaving 6 bases unmatched. CDR1 is GTSNPN, CDR2 SVGIG, per germline (reference sequence). CDR3 nucleotides: TGTGCCTGGAGCCCGTTCGGGGGGGAGCAGTACTTC. This codes for CAWSPFGGEQYF.

The gene calls are TRBV6-1 and TRBJ1-2; the D is unclear. This CDR3 region has 12 residues. V lost 5 bases and J lost 7, with 11 bases in between. Per germline, CDR1 MNHNS and CDR2 SASEGT. The CDR3 region is CASSSLTVGYTF. The CDR3 bases are TGTGCCAGCAGTTCCCTGACCGTTGGCTACACCTTC.

V usage is TRBV28 and J usage is TRBJ2-2; TRBD2 is a possible D gene (6 bases). This CDR3 spans 16 amino acids. Trimming took off 6 bases at V and 5 bases at J, with 19 bases between the two ends. CDR1 is MDHEN and CDR2 is SYDVKM in the germline V gene. Written as DNA, the CDR3 is TGTGCCAGCAGACTATCAGGCGGAGGGTTGACCGGGGAGCTGTTTTTT. Translated: CASRLSGGGLTGELFF. Filled out from reference TRBV28 and TRBJ2-2, the complete variable domain reads DVKVTQSSRYLVKRTGEKVFLECVQDMDHENMFWYRQDPGLGLRLIYFSYDVKMKEKGDIPEGYSVSREKKERFSLILESASTNQTSMYLCASRLSGGGLTGELFFGEGSRLTVL.

The chain joins TRBV5-4 to TRBJ1-2; no reliable D call. This CDR3 is built from 14 residues. V dropped 1 base and J dropped 2 bases, with 9 bases sitting between them. Germline CDR1 reads SGHNT; CDR2 reads YYREEE (reference sequence). CDR3 DNA sequence: TGTGCCAGCAGCTTGTCGTTGGCGAACTATGGCTACACCTTC. This gives the protein CASSLSLANYGYTF. Full variable domain (remainder filled in from reference TRBV5-4 and TRBJ1-2): ETGVTQSPTHLIKTRGQQVTLRCSSQSGHNTVSWYQQALGQGPQFIFQYYREEENGRGNFPPRFSGLQFPNYSSELNVNALELDDSALYLCASSLSLANYGYTFGSGTRLTVV.

The chain uses TRBV5-1 and TRBJ2-1; TRBD2 agrees at 7 bases. The germline V gene encodes CDR1 SGHRS and CDR2 YFSETQ. The ends lost 0 bases at V and 2 bases at J; junction bases unmatched: 5. This CDR3 comprises 16 residues. The CDR3: CASSLGSGETYNEQFF. The CDR3 region has the DNA TGCGCCAGCAGCTTGGGAAGCGGGGAAACCTACAATGAGCAGTTCTTC.

The chain couples TRBV6-5 to TRBJ2-5; D remains unclear. CDR1 is MNHEY, CDR2 SVGAGI, per germline. The ends were cut back, 9 bases at V and 9 bases at J, with 5 bases in the middle. CDR3 length: 8 amino acids. The CDR3 bases are TGTGCCAGGCAGGCCCAGTACTTC. It specifies CARQAQYF.